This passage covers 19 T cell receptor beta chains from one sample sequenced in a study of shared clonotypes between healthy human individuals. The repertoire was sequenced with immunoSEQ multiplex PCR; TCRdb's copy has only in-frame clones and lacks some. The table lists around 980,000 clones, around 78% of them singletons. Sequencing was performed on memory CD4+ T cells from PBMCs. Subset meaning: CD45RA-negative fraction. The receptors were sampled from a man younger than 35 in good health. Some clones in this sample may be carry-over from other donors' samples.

The CDR3 bases are TGTGCCAGCCCGTCCCTGAACACCGGGGAGCTGTTTTTT. This gives the protein CASPSLNTGELFF. The rearrangement uses TRBV6-6 and TRBJ2-2; D is undetermined. Trimming removed 8 bases from V and 1 base from J, with 8 bases in between. From germline, CDR1 is MNHNY and CDR2 SVGAGI (reference sequence). The CDR3 covers 13 residues.

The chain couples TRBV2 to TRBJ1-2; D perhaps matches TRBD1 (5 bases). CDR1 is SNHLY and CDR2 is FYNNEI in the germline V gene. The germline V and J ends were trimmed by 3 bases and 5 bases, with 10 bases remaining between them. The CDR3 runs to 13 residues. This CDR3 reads CASSENRFYGYTF. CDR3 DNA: TGTGCCAGCAGTGAGAACAGGTTTTATGGCTACACCTTC.

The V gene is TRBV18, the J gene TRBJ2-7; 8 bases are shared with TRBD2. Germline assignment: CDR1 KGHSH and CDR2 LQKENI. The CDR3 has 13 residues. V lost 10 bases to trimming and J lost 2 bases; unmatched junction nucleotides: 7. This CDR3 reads CATASGSPYEQYF. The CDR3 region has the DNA TGTGCCACGGCAAGCGGGAGCCCCTACGAGCAGTACTTC.

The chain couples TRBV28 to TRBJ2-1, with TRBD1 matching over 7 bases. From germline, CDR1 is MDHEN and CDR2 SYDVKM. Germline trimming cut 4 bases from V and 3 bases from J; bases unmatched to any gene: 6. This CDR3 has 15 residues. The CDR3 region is CASSSGQRLYNEQFF. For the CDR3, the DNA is TGTGCCAGCAGTTCGGGACAGCGTCTCTACAATGAGCAGTTCTTC.

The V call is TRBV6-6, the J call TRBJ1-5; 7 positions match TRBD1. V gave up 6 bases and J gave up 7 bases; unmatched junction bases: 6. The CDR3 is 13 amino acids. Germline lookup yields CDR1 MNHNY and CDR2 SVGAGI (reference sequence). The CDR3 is CASRRQGGQPQHF. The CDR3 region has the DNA TGTGCCAGCAGGAGACAGGGTGGGCAGCCCCAGCATTTT.

DNA for the CDR3: TGTGCCAGCAGTTATTTGGATGGGGAGACCCAGTACTTC. It yields the protein CASSYLDGETQYF. V is TRBV6-6 and J is TRBJ2-5, with unresolved D. V was shortened by 3 bases and J by 5 bases, with 10 bases between the two germline ends. The germline V gene has CDR1 MNHNY and CDR2 SVGAGI (reference sequence). The CDR3 has 13 amino acids.

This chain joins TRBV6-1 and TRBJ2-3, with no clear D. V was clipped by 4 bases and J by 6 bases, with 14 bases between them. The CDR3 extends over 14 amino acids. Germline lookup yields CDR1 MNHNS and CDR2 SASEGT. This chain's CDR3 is CASSARTPSDTQYF. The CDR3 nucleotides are TGTGCCAGCAGTGCCCGCACCCCCTCGGATACGCAGTATTTT.

Here the CDR3 reads CASSRPGKDEAFF. CDR3 coding DNA: TGCGCCAGCAGCCGGCCGGGCAAGGATGAAGCTTTCTTT. The chain recombines TRBV4-1 with TRBJ1-1; D call uncertain. The CDR3 consists of 13 residues. CDR1 is MGHRA and CDR2 is YSYEKL in the germline V gene. Trimming took off 4 bases at V and 7 bases at J, with 13 bases between the two ends.

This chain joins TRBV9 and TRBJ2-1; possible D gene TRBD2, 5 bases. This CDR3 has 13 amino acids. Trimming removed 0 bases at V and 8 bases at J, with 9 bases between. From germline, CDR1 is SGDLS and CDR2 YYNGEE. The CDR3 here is CASSVAGNHEQFF. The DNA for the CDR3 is TGTGCCAGCAGCGTAGCCGGGAACCATGAGCAGTTCTTC.

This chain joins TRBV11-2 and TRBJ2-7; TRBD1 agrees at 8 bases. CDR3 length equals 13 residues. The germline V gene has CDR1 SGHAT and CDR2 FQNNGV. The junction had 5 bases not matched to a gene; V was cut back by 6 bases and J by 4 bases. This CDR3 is CASRRTGRYEQYF. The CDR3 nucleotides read TGTGCCAGCAGAAGGACAGGGAGGTACGAGCAGTACTTC.

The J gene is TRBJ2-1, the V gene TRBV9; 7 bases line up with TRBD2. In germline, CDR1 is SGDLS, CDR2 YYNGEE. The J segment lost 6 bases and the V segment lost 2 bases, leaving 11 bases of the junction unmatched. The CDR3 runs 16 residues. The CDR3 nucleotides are TGTGCCAGCAGCGTCCGGGGGGACCGCACCTCCAATGAGCAGTTCTTC. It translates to CASSVRGDRTSNEQFF.

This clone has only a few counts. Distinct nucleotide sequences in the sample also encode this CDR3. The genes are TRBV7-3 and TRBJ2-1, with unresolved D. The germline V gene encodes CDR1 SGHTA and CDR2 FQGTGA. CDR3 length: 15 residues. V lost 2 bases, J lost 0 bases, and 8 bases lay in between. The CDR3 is CASSLGLGSYNEQFF. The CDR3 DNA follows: TGTGCCAGCAGCTTAGGCTTGGGCTCCTACAATGAGCAGTTCTTC. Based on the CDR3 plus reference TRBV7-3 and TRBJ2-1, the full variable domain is GAGVSQTPSNKVTEKGKYVELRCDPISGHTALYWYRQSLGQGPEFLIYFQGTGAADDSGLPNDRFFAVRPEGSVSTLKIQRTERGDSAVYLCASSLGLGSYNEQFFGPGTRLTVL.

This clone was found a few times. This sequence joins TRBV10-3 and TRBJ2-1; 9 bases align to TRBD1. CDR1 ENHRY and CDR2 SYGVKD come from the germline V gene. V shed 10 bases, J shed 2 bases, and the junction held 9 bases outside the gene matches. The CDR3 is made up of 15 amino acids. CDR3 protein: CANSQGANTYNEQFF. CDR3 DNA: TGTGCCAACTCACAGGGGGCGAACACCTACAATGAGCAGTTCTTC.

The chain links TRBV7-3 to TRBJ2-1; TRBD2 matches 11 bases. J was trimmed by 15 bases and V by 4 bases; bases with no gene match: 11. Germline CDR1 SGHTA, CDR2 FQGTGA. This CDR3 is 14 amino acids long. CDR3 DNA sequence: TGTGCCAGCAGCTCCGGGGTAGCGGGAGGGCTGGTGTTCTTC. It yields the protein CASSSGVAGGLVFF.

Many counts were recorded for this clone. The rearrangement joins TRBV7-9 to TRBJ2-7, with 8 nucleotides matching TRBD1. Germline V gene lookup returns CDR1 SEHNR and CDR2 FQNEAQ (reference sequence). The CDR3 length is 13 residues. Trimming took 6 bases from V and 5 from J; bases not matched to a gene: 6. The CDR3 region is CASRADRVNEQYF. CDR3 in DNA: TGTGCCAGCAGAGCGGACAGGGTAAACGAGCAGTACTTC.

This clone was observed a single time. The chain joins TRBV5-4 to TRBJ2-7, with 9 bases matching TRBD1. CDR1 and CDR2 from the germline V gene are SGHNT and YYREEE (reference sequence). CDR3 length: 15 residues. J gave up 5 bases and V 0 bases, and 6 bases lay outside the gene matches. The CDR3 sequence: CASSLAGQGYHEQYF. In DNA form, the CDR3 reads TGTGCCAGCAGCTTGGCGGGACAGGGATACCACGAGCAGTACTTC.

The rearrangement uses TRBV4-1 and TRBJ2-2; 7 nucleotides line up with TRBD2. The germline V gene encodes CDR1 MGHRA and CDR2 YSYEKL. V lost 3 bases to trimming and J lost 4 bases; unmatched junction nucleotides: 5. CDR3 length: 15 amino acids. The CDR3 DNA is TGCGCCAGCAGCCAGCTGCGGGGGTCCACCGGGGAGCTGTTTTTT. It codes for CASSQLRGSTGELFF.

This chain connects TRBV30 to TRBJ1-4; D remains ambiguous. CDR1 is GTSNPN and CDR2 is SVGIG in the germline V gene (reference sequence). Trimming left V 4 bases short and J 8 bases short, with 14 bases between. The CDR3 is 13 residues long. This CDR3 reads CAWTRGNREKLFF. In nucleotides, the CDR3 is TGTGCCTGGACACGGGGTAACCGGGAAAAACTGTTTTTT.

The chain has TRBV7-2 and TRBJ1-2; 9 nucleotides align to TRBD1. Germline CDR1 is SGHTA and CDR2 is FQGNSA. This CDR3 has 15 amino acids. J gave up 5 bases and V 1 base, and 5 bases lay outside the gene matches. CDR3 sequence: CASSLEQGALYGYTF. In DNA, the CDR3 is TGTGCCAGCAGCTTAGAACAGGGGGCTCTGTATGGCTACACCTTC.